The 9 T cell receptor beta chains below come from one sample, sequenced in a study of identical twins. TCRdb reprocessed the 5' RACE reads with MiXCR, giving one entry per CDR3 protein. The sample has approximately 590,000 distinct CDR3 sequences; approximately 10% are singletons. These data also featured in a second study, about yellow fever vaccine responses in identical twins.

Sample: PBMCs. These receptors were collected from a woman between 18 and 29 years old in good health.

This clonotype was counted a few times. The V and J genes are TRBV10-3 and TRBJ1-1; possible D gene TRBD1, 5 bases. The V end lost 11 bases, the J end lost 1 base, and 8 bases lay between the germline ends. Germline lookup yields CDR1 ENHRY and CDR2 SYGVKD. The CDR3 extends over 11 amino acids. The CDR3 spells CAAGGNTEAFF. CDR3 nucleotide sequence: TGTGCCGCGGGGGGGAACACTGAAGCTTTCTTT.

The chain couples TRBV30 to TRBJ2-3; a weak D match, TRBD2 (5 bases). Germline V gene data show CDR1 as GTSNPN and CDR2 as SVGIG (reference sequence). The CDR3 has 13 amino acids. Trimming took off 7 bases at V and 1 base at J, with 12 bases between the two ends. The CDR3 loop reads CASAGGGTDTQYF. Written as DNA, the CDR3 is TGTGCCTCCGCCGGAGGAGGCACAGATACGCAGTATTTT. Supplemented by reference TRBV30 and TRBJ2-3, the full variable domain reads SQTIHQWPATLVQPVGSPLSLECTVEGTSNPNLYWYRQAAGRGLQLLFYSVGIGQISSEVPQNLSASRPQDRQFILSSKKLLLSDSGFYLCASAGGGTDTQYFGPGTRLTVL.

Of note for this clonotype: The CDR3 does not end in the conserved phenylalanine or tryptophan, so this is likely a read error. The rearrangement joins TRBV5-5 to TRBJ2-5, with 10 bases aligning to TRBD1. The CDR3 runs 17 residues. The ends lost 0 bases at V and 5 bases at J; junction bases unmatched: 10. Germline-derived CDR1 and CDR2 are SGHKS and YYEKEE (reference sequence). The CDR3 region is CASSLGTGTGAGETQYL. CDR3 coding DNA: TGTGCCAGCAGCTTGGGGACCGGGACAGGGGCCGGGGAGACCCAGTACCTC.

The chain combines TRBV4-2 with TRBJ2-7; no reliable D call. CDR3 length: 14 amino acids. CDR1 is LGHNA, CDR2 YNFKEQ, per germline. The ends were cut back, 1 base at V and 7 bases at J, with 14 bases in the middle. The CDR3 coding sequence is TGTGCCAGCAGCCAAGTCCCCGACCCCAGTGAGCAGTACTTC. This translates into CASSQVPDPSEQYF.

This clonotype was observed at least ten times. The chain combines TRBV29-1 with TRBJ2-5; D is possibly TRBD1 or TRBD2 (5 bases each). Per the germline V gene, CDR1 is SQVTM and CDR2 is ANQGSEA. The CDR3 has 13 amino acids. Trimming left V 4 bases short and J 0 bases short, with 9 bases between. CDR3 DNA sequence: TGCAGCGTTGGGGGGACGTACCAAGAGACCCAGTACTTC. This encodes CSVGGTYQETQYF. Full variable domain (outside the CDR3, taken from reference TRBV29-1 and TRBJ2-5): SAVISQKPSRDICQRGTSLTIQCQVDSQVTMMFWYRQQPGQSLTLIATANQGSEATYESGFVIDKFPISRPNLTFSTLTVSNMSPEDSSIYLCSVGGTYQETQYFGPGTRLLVL.

This clonotype has a count of ten or more. The V gene is TRBV4-2, the J gene TRBJ1-6; D is unresolved. Per germline, CDR1 LGHNA and CDR2 YNFKEQ. This CDR3 contains 14 residues. Trimming shortened V by 4 bases and J by 5 bases, and 9 bases separated the two germline ends. The CDR3 coding sequence is TGTGCCAGCAGCCGGACGTCCGATAATTCACCCCTCCACTTT. This gives the protein CASSRTSDNSPLHF.

This clonotype was seen more than once but under ten times. V is TRBV6-2 or TRBV6-3 and J is TRBJ2-4, with D maybe TRBD2 (5 bases). Trimming cost V 0 bases and J 1 base, with 13 bases left between them. Germline values: CDR1 MNHEY, CDR2 SVGEGT. The CDR3 sequence is 17 residues long. The CDR3 DNA reads TGTGCCAGCAGTTACTCGAGGATGGGAGCGGCCAAAAACATTCAGTACTTC. Protein: CASSYSRMGAAKNIQYF.

This clonotype was detected many times. The CDR3 nucleotides are TGTGCCACTGGGTCCCGGGACTTCAGCACAGATACGCAGTATTTT. It is translated as CATGSRDFSTDTQYF. This chain joins TRBV7-9 and TRBJ2-3; tentatively, D is TRBD2 (6 bases). This CDR3 comprises 15 residues. With 10 bases removed from V and 0 bases from J, the gap between germline ends came to 17 bases. Germline-derived CDR1 and CDR2 are SEHNR and FQNEAQ (reference sequence).

This clonotype was counted at least ten times. The V and J genes are TRBV4-1 and TRBJ2-3; 12 bases are shared with TRBD2. The V segment lost 2 bases and the J segment 4 bases; nucleotides outside the gene matches: 4. CDR1 MGHRA and CDR2 YSYEKL come from the germline V gene. The CDR3 totals 16 residues. The CDR3 DNA sequence: TGCGCCAGCAGCCAACGACTAGCGGGAGCGGCAGATACGCAGTATTTT. It yields the protein CASSQRLAGAADTQYF.